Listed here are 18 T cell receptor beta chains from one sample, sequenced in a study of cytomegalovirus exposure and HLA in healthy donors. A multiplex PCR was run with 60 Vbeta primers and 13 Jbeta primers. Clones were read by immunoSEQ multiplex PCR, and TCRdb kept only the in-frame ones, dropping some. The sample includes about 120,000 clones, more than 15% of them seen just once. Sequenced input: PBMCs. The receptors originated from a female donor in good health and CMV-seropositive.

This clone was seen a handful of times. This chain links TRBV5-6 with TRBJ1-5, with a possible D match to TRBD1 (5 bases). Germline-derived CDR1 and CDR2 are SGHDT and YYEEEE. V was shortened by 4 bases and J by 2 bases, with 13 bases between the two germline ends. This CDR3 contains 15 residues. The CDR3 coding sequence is TGTGCCAGCAGCCTACTTAGGGGTGGCAATCAGCCCCAGCATTTT. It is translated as CASSLLRGGNQPQHF.

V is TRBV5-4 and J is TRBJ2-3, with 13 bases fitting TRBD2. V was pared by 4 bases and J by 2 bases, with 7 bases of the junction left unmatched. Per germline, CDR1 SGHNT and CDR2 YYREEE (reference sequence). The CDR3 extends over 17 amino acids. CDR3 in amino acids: CASSLWGLAGPTDTQYF. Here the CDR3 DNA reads TGTGCCAGCAGCCTTTGGGGACTAGCGGGACCCACAGATACGCAGTATTTT.

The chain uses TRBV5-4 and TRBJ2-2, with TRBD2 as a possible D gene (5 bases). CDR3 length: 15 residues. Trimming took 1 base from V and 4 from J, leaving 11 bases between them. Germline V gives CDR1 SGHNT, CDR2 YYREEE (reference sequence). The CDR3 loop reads CASSLSLAVTGELFF. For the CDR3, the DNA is TGTGCCAGCAGCTTGAGTCTAGCTGTCACCGGGGAGCTGTTTTTT.

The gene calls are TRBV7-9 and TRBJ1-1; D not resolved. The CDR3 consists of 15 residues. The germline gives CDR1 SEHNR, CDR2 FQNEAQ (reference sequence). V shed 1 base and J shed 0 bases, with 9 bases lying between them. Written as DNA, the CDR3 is TGTGCCAGCAGCTTAGACAGCCTCATGAACACTGAAGCTTTCTTT. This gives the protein CASSLDSLMNTEAFF.

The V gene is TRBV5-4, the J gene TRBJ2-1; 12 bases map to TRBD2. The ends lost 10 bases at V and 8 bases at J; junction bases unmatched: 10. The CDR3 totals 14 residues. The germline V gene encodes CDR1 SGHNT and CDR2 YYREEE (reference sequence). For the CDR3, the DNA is TGTGCCTACCCTAGCGGGAGGGCCGAAGATGAGCAGTTCTTC. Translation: CAYPSGRAEDEQFF.

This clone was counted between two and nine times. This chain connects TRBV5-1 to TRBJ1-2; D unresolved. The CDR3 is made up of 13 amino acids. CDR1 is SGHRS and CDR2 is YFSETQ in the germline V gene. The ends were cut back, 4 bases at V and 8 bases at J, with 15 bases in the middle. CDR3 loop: CASSMDFYGGYTF. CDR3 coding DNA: TGCGCCAGCAGCATGGACTTCTACGGGGGCTACACCTTC.

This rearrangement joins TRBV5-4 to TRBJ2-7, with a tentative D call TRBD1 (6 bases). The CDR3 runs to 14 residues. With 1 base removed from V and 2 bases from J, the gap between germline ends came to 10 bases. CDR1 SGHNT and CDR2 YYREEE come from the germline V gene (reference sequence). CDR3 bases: TGTGCCAGCAGCTTGAGCGCAGGGGCCTACGAGCAGTACTTC. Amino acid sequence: CASSLSAGAYEQYF. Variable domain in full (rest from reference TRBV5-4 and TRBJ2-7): ETGVTQSPTHLIKTRGQQVTLRCSSQSGHNTVSWYQQALGQGPQFIFQYYREEENGRGNFPPRFSGLQFPNYSSELNVNALELDDSALYLCASSLSAGAYEQYFGPGTRLTVT.

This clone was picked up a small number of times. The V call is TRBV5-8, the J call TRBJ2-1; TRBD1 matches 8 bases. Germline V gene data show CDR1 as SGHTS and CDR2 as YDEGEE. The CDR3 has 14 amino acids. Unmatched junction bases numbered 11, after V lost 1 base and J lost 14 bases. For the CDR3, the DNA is TGTGCCAGCAGCTTGCTGCAGGGGGCGTTTGTAAAGTTCTTC. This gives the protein CASSLLQGAFVKFF.

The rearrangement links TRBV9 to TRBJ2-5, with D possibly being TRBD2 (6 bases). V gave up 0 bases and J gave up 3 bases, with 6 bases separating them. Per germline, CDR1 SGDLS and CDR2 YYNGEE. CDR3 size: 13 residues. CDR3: CASSVAGEETQYF. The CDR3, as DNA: TGTGCCAGCAGCGTAGCGGGAGAAGAGACCCAGTACTTC. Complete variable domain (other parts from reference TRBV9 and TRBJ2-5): DSGVTQTPKHLITATGQRVTLRCSPRSGDLSVYWYQQSLDQGLQFLIQYYNGEERAKGNILERFSAQQFPDLHSELNLSSLELGDSALYFCASSVAGEETQYFGPGTRLLVL.

DNA for the CDR3: TGTGCCAGCAGCCAATCCGGGACACCCTACGAGCAGTACTTC. It yields the protein CASSQSGTPYEQYF. This chain uses TRBV7-2 with TRBJ2-7; D is possibly TRBD1 (6 bases). Trimming left V 5 bases short and J 2 bases short, with 13 bases between. Germline assignment: CDR1 SGHTA and CDR2 FQGNSA. CDR3 length: 14 residues.

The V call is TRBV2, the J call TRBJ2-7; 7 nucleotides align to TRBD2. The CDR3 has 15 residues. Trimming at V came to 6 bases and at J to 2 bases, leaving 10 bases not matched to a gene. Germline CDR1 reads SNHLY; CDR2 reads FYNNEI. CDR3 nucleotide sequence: TGTGCCAGCAGGCTACCAGCGGGATCAACCTACGAGCAGTACTTC. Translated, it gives CASRLPAGSTYEQYF.

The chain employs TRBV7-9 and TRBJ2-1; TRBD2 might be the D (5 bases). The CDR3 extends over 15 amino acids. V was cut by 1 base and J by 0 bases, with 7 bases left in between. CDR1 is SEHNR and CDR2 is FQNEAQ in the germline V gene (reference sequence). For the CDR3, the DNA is TGTGCCAGCAGCTTAGGGGAGTCCTCCTACAATGAGCAGTTCTTC. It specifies CASSLGESSYNEQFF.

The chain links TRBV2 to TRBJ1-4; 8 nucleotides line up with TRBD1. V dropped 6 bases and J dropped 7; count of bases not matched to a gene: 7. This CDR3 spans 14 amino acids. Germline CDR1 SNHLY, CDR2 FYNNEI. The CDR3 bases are TGTGCCAGCAGGGACAGGGTTGGGGTTGAAAAACTGTTTTTT. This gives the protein CASRDRVGVEKLFF.

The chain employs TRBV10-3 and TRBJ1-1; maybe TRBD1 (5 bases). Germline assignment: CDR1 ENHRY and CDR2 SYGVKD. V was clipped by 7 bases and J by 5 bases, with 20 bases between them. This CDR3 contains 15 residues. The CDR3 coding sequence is TGTGCCATCACCTCGGGGGACTACGGGAGAACTGAAGCTTTCTTT. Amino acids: CAITSGDYGRTEAFF.

CDR3 in amino acids: CASSIGAGNEKLFF. CDR3 coding DNA: TGTGCCAGTAGTATAGGGGCAGGAAATGAAAAACTGTTTTTT. The V and J genes are TRBV19 and TRBJ1-4, with D hard to call. Germline V gene data show CDR1 as LNHDA and CDR2 as SQIVND (reference sequence). CDR3 length equals 14 residues. V lost 1 base and J 5 bases, leaving 8 bases between the germline ends.

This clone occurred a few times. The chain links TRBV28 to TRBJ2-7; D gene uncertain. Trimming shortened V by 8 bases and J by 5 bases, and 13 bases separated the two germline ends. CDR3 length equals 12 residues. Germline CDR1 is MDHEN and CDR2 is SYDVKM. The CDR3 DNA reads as TGTGCCAGCGGAAGCCTCAGGAACGAGCAGTACTTC. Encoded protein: CASGSLRNEQYF.

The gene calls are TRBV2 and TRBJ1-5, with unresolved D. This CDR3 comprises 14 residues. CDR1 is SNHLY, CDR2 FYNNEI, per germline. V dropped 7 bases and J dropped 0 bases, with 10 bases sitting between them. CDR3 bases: TGTGCCAGCAAAAACAGTTATAGCAATCAGCCCCAGCATTTT. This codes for CASKNSYSNQPQHF.

The CDR3 here is CASSIQTGPWNEQFF. In nucleotides, the CDR3 is TGCGCCAGCAGCATACAGACAGGGCCCTGGAATGAGCAGTTCTTC. The rearrangement links TRBV5-1 to TRBJ2-1; 7 bases map to TRBD1. The germline gives CDR1 SGHRS, CDR2 YFSETQ. V lost 4 bases to trimming and J lost 7 bases; unmatched junction nucleotides: 11. CDR3 length: 15 amino acids.